The clone carrying this T cell receptor (beta chain) was counted many times. These data come from a study of immune characterization of retroperitoneal liposarcoma. CDR1 is MGHRA and CDR2 is YSYEKL in the germline V gene. V was trimmed by 4 bases and J by 0 bases, leaving 19 bases between them. The CDR3 has 18 residues. A single record per CDR3 protein comes from TCRdb applying MiXCR to the PCR reads. The data hold approximately 7,100 distinct CDR3 sequences, with 25% to 30% observed a single time. The sequencing sample was made of blood. The V gene is TRBV4-1, the J gene TRBJ2-1; TRBD2 might be the D (5 bases). The clonotype comes from a male donor with retroperitoneal liposarcoma. The CDR3 here is CASSREIGLLISYNEQFF. The CDR3 DNA sequence: TGCGCCAGCAGCCGGGAAATTGGACTCCTTATCTCCTACAATGAGCAGTTCTTC.